These T cell receptor beta chains were read from a single sample in a study of T cell responses to AZD1222 COVID-19 vaccine. Assay used: immunoSEQ multiplex PCR; TCRdb lists only in-frame clones, some missing. Here the sample spans 100,000 to 120,000 clones, 70% to 90% being singletons. This material consisted of peripheral blood, taken 28 days after the second AZD1222 dose. The receptors were sampled from an adult who received the AZD1222 COVID-19 vaccine. The CDR3 runs from the conserved cysteine through the conserved F or W. Fields, in order: V gene, clone size, J gene, D gene, CDR3 protein, CDR3 DNA. The D gene is left open where the match is weak. Clone size is not always given. Where it is, it says once, few, many or a class for expanded clones.

v_call: TRBV27
clone_size: .
j_call: TRBJ2-6
d_call: .
cdr3_aa: CASRSTGANVLTF
cdr3_nt: TGTGCCAGCAGATCGACTGGGGCCAACGTCCTGACTTTC

v_call: TRBV7-9
clone_size: .
j_call: TRBJ2-2
d_call: .
cdr3_aa: CASSLRTVLTGELFF
cdr3_nt: TGTGCCAGCAGCCTAAGGACAGTCCTCACCGGGGAGCTGTTTTTT

v_call: TRBV7-9
clone_size: .
j_call: TRBJ1-1
d_call: .
cdr3_aa: CASSLDKGAGMNTEAFF
cdr3_nt: TGTGCCAGCAGCTTAGATAAGGGAGCGGGGATGAACACTGAAGCTTTCTTT

v_call: TRBV5-1
clone_size: .
j_call: TRBJ1-6
d_call: .
cdr3_aa: CASSPGRGRGLRSPLHF
cdr3_nt: TGCGCCAGCAGCCCTGGACGTGGCAGGGGATTACGTTCACCCCTCCACTTT

v_call: TRBV27
clone_size: .
j_call: TRBJ2-3
d_call: .
cdr3_aa: CASSSPYRDFTDTQYF
cdr3_nt: TGTGCCAGCAGTTCCCCATACAGAGATTTCACAGATACGCAGTATTTT

v_call: TRBV10-3
clone_size: .
j_call: TRBJ2-5
d_call: TRBD1
cdr3_aa: CAIRGTGGLEETQYF
cdr3_nt: TGTGCCATCAGAGGGACAGGGGGCCTGGAAGAGACCCAGTACTTC

v_call: TRBV11-2
clone_size: .
j_call: TRBJ1-4
d_call: TRBD1
cdr3_aa: CASSLLQGAVINEKLFF
cdr3_nt: TGTGCCAGCAGCTTATTACAGGGGGCGGTGATAAATGAAAAACTGTTTTTT

v_call: TRBV6-2/TRBV6-3
clone_size: .
j_call: TRBJ2-7
d_call: .
cdr3_aa: CASSEGREQYF
cdr3_nt: TGTGCCAGCAGCGAAGGGCGCGAGCAGTACTTC

v_call: TRBV9
clone_size: .
j_call: TRBJ1-3
d_call: TRBD1
cdr3_aa: CASSGTGALGNTIYF
cdr3_nt: TGTGCCAGCAGCGGGACAGGGGCACTAGGAAACACCATATATTTT

v_call: TRBV24-1
clone_size: .
j_call: TRBJ2-3
d_call: .
cdr3_aa: CATSDFSGSTDTQYF
cdr3_nt: TGTGCCACCAGTGATTTCTCAGGAAGCACAGATACGCAGTATTTT

v_call: TRBV5-1
clone_size: .
j_call: TRBJ2-7
d_call: .
cdr3_aa: CASSLEGSYEQYF
cdr3_nt: TGCGCCAGCAGCTTGGAAGGATCCTACGAGCAGTACTTC

v_call: TRBV7-3
clone_size: .
j_call: TRBJ2-1
d_call: TRBD1
cdr3_aa: CASSAGQGAYNEQFF
cdr3_nt: TGTGCCAGCAGCGCCGGACAGGGCGCCTACAATGAGCAGTTCTTC

v_call: TRBV10-3
clone_size: .
j_call: TRBJ1-2
d_call: .
cdr3_aa: CAIRDSSYGYTF
cdr3_nt: TGTGCCATCAGGGACTCATCCTATGGCTACACCTTC

v_call: TRBV18
clone_size: .
j_call: TRBJ1-6
d_call: .
cdr3_aa: CASSDYNSPLHF
cdr3_nt: TGTGCCAGCTCAGATTATAATTCACCCCTCCACTTT

v_call: TRBV19
clone_size: .
j_call: TRBJ2-6
d_call: TRBD1
cdr3_aa: CASSIETGTGANVLTF
cdr3_nt: TGTGCCAGTAGTATCGAGACAGGGACTGGGGCCAACGTCCTGACTTTC

v_call: TRBV5-4
clone_size: .
j_call: TRBJ2-5
d_call: TRBD1
cdr3_aa: CASSRGTEQETQYF
cdr3_nt: TGTGCCAGCAGCAGAGGGACAGAACAAGAGACCCAGTACTTC

v_call: TRBV27
clone_size: once
j_call: TRBJ2-1
d_call: TRBD2
cdr3_aa: CASRNLAGAYNEQFF
cdr3_nt: TGTGCCAGCAGAAACCTAGCGGGGGCGTACAATGAGCAGTTCTTC

v_call: TRBV19
clone_size: .
j_call: TRBJ2-2
d_call: TRBD1
cdr3_aa: CASLGQGYTGELFF
cdr3_nt: TGTGCCAGCTTGGGACAGGGATACACCGGGGAGCTGTTTTTT

v_call: TRBV11-2
clone_size: .
j_call: TRBJ2-7
d_call: TRBD2
cdr3_aa: CASSLSSGGGYEQYF
cdr3_nt: TGTGCCAGCAGCTTATCTAGCGGGGGAGGGTACGAGCAGTACTTC

v_call: TRBV7-8
clone_size: .
j_call: TRBJ2-6
d_call: .
cdr3_aa: CASGGRGSGLANVLTF
cdr3_nt: TGTGCCTCCGGGGGCCGAGGGTCTGGGTTGGCCAACGTCCTGACTTTC

v_call: TRBV2
clone_size: .
j_call: TRBJ2-2
d_call: .
cdr3_aa: CASSEPNTGELFF
cdr3_nt: TGTGCCAGCAGTGAACCGAACACCGGGGAGCTGTTTTTT

v_call: TRBV2
clone_size: .
j_call: TRBJ2-3
d_call: .
cdr3_aa: CASSGSGGADTQYF
cdr3_nt: TGTGCCAGCAGTGGGTCAGGCGGTGCAGATACGCAGTATTTT

v_call: TRBV6-2/TRBV6-3
clone_size: .
j_call: TRBJ1-1
d_call: .
cdr3_aa: CASSYSGVPKERDTEAFF
cdr3_nt: TGTGCCAGCAGTTACTCGGGTGTCCCAAAAGAACGGGACACTGAAGCTTTCTTT

v_call: TRBV9
clone_size: .
j_call: TRBJ2-5
d_call: TRBD2
cdr3_aa: CASSDPLSGGAETQYF
cdr3_nt: TGTGCCAGCAGCGACCCTCTAAGCGGGGGGGCAGAGACCCAGTACTTC